This passage covers 22 T cell receptor beta chains from one sample sequenced in a study of T cells in Graves' hyperthyroidism and ophthalmopathy. The TCR beta CDR3 regions underwent amplification using RNA transcripts as the source. TCR CDR3 underwent first-round RT-PCR with the HTBI primer set. TCRdb itself ran the multiplex PCR reads through MiXCR, one entry per CDR3 protein. Of about 500,000 distinct CDR3 sequences listed, roughly 14% are singletons. Sequencing was performed on blood. The receptors come from a woman aged 18-35 years with Graves' hyperthyroidism.

In regard to this clonotype: A much larger clone differs from this one at a single base, so this may be a read error. The CDR3 loop is CASSLAGLEETRYF. The DNA for the CDR3 is TGTGCCAGCAGTTTAGCAGGGTTGGAGGAGACCCGGTACTTC. This chain links TRBV12-3 or TRBV12-4 with TRBJ2-5; D might be TRBD2 (5 bases). This CDR3 spans 14 amino acids.

There are many counts of this clonotype. The chain carries TRBV6-2 or TRBV6-3 and TRBJ2-7, with D unclear. CDR1 and CDR2 from the germline V gene are MNHEY and SVGEGT. This CDR3 is built from 11 residues. The V end was cut by 5 bases, the J end by 9 bases, with 11 bases between. The CDR3 sequence: CASSPATGQYF. The CDR3 DNA reads TGTGCCAGCAGTCCCGCTACGGGGCAGTACTTC.

This clonotype has at least ten counts. This chain links TRBV12-3 or TRBV12-4 with TRBJ1-2; 9 positions agree with TRBD1. The CDR3 is 15 amino acids. V lost 5 bases, J lost 2 bases, and 6 bases stayed unmatched. CDR3 in amino acids: CASSPATGGNYGYTF. CDR3 nucleotides: TGTGCCAGCAGTCCCGCCACAGGGGGCAACTATGGCTACACCTTC.

The chain carries TRBV20-1 and TRBJ2-1, with 9 bases aligning to TRBD2. V shed 6 bases, J shed 10 bases, and the junction held 16 bases outside the gene matches. The length of the CDR3 is 15 residues. CDR1 and CDR2 from the germline V gene are DFQATT and SNEGSKA (reference sequence). CDR3 loop: CSAQRGGRAHGEQFF. The DNA of the CDR3 is TGCAGTGCCCAGAGGGGCGGGAGGGCCCACGGGGAGCAGTTCTTC.

In its sample, this clonotype was seen many times. The gene calls are TRBV12-3 or TRBV12-4 and TRBJ2-7, with 13 bases that match TRBD2. J lost 4 bases, V lost 5 bases, and 5 bases had no gene match. The CDR3 sequence is 15 residues long. CDR3 sequence: CASSPGTSGDYEQYV. In DNA form, the CDR3 reads TGTGCCAGCAGTCCCGGGACTAGCGGGGATTACGAGCAGTACGTC.

The J gene is TRBJ2-5, the V gene TRBV12-3 or TRBV12-4, with D perhaps TRBD2 (6 bases). The CDR3 has 13 amino acids. V dropped 3 bases and J dropped 2 bases, with 7 bases sitting between them. CDR3 sequence reads: CASSFAGQETQYF. The CDR3 DNA is TGTGCCAGCAGTTTTGCGGGGCAAGAGACCCAGTACTTC.

This clonotype was seen many times. The CDR3 bases are TGCAGTGCTAGAGATTATCGGGACGGGAGGGCCCTCGGGTACAATGAGCAGTTCTTC. This encodes CSARDYRDGRALGYNEQFF. The rearrangement links TRBV20-1 to TRBJ2-1; 8 bases line up with TRBD2. V lost 0 bases and J lost 4; bases outside the gene matches: 17. The CDR3 extends over 19 amino acids. The germline CDR1 and CDR2 sequences are DFQATT and SNEGSKA (reference sequence).

Many counts were recorded for this clonotype. The chain recombines TRBV6-5 with TRBJ2-1, with 7 bases aligning to TRBD2. Trimming cost V 0 bases and J 3 bases; bases outside gene matches: 8. CDR3 length: 17 residues. The germline V gene encodes CDR1 MNHEY and CDR2 SVGAGI. Here the CDR3 reads CASSYSPGSGIYNEQFF. DNA for the CDR3: TGTGCCAGCAGTTACTCCCCTGGGAGCGGGATCTACAATGAGCAGTTCTTC.

This clonotype was detected many times. The chain carries TRBV2 and TRBJ2-2, with 10 bases identical to TRBD2. This CDR3 is built from 15 residues. V shed 8 bases, J shed 6 bases, and the junction held 9 bases outside the gene matches. Germline CDR1 and CDR2: SNHLY and FYNNEI. CDR3 region: CASRRGSGRSGELFF. The CDR3 DNA follows: TGTGCCAGCCGGAGGGGTAGCGGGAGGTCCGGGGAGCTGTTTTTT.

This clonotype came up many times. The chain joins TRBV7-3 to TRBJ1-6, with 7 bases lining up with TRBD1. V gave up 5 bases and J gave up 11 bases; unmatched junction bases: 6. CDR3 length: 13 amino acids. Germline V lookup: CDR1 SGHTA, CDR2 FQGTGA. CDR3 sequence reads: CASSPGQVTPLHF. CDR3 DNA sequence: TGTGCCAGCAGCCCCGGACAGGTTACACCCCTCCACTTT.

The table lists this clonotype with many counts. The J gene is TRBJ1-1, the V gene TRBV12-3 or TRBV12-4, with TRBD1 identical over 7 bases. Trimming took 4 bases from V and 0 from J; bases not matched to a gene: 11. The CDR3 runs 17 residues. CDR3 in amino acids: CASSSPTGPRMNTEAFF. The DNA for the CDR3 is TGTGCCAGCAGTTCCCCGACAGGGCCAAGGATGAACACTGAAGCTTTCTTT.

This clonotype has at least ten counts. The chain carries TRBV11-2 and TRBJ2-5; unclear D gene. Trimming stripped 1 base from V and 9 bases from J, with 12 bases between. Germline CDR1 reads SGHAT; CDR2 reads FQNNGV. The CDR3 spans 13 residues. The CDR3: CASSLGFDNSQYF. The CDR3 bases are TGTGCCAGCAGCTTAGGCTTCGACAACTCCCAGTACTTC.

V and J are TRBV19 and TRBJ2-1, with D perhaps TRBD1 (6 bases). V lost 10 bases to trimming and J lost 7 bases, with 29 bases between them. This CDR3 region has 17 residues. Germline V gene data show CDR1 as LNHDA and CDR2 as SQIVND (reference sequence). CDR3 loop: CATSISDTGWLGNEQFF. Written as DNA, the CDR3 is TGTGCCACATCTATTTCGGATACAGGGTGGCTCGGGAATGAGCAGTTCTTC.

This clonotype has at least ten counts. J is TRBJ2-2 and V is TRBV24-1, with D possibly being TRBD2 (6 bases). The CDR3 sequence is 16 residues long. Germline CDR1 reads KGHDR; CDR2 reads SFDVKD. Trimming took off 2 bases at V and 0 bases at J, with 9 bases between the two ends. In nucleotides, the CDR3 is TGTGCCACCAGTGATTGGCGGGGACCGAACACCGGGGAGCTGTTTTTT. Encoded protein: CATSDWRGPNTGELFF.

This clonotype was observed many times. The genes are TRBV11-3 and TRBJ2-7, with 8 positions matching TRBD2. This CDR3 region has 14 residues. Germline-derived CDR1 and CDR2 are SGHNT and YENEEA. V lost 1 base and J lost 6; bases outside the gene matches: 5. In DNA, the CDR3 is TGTGCCAGCAGCTTAGGGACTAGCTCAGGCGAGCAGTACTTC. Its protein product is CASSLGTSSGEQYF. The full variable domain, completed using reference TRBV11-3 and TRBJ2-7, is EAGVVQSPRYKIIEKKQPVAFWCNPISGHNTLYWYLQNLGQGPELLIRYENEEAVDDSQLPKDRFSAERLKGVDSTLKIQPAELGDSAVYLCASSLGTSSGEQYFGPGTRLTVT.

This clonotype has only a few counts. V is TRBV5-1 and J is TRBJ1-1; D unresolved. Germline-derived CDR1 and CDR2 are SGHRS and YFSETQ. Trimming took 2 bases from V and 0 from J, leaving 8 bases between them. The CDR3 extends over 14 amino acids. The CDR3 reads CASSFEFLNTEAFF. The DNA of the CDR3 is TGCGCCAGCAGCTTCGAGTTCCTGAACACTGAAGCTTTCTTT. The full variable domain, completed using reference TRBV5-1 and TRBJ1-1, is KAGVTQTPRYLIKTRGQQVTLSCSPISGHRSVSWYQQTPGQGLQFLFEYFSETQRNKGNFPGRFSGRQFSNSRSEMNVSTLELGDSALYLCASSFEFLNTEAFFGQGTRLTVV.

The table lists this clonotype with many counts. This chain links TRBV12-3 or TRBV12-4 with TRBJ2-7; D is perhaps TRBD1 (5 bases). V was shortened by 7 bases and J by 1 base, with 8 bases between the two germline ends. The CDR3 is 12 residues long. The CDR3 DNA follows: TGTGCCAGCAACCAGGGATCCTACGAGCAGTACTTC. Translation: CASNQGSYEQYF.

This clonotype was observed a few times. The chain links TRBV9 to TRBJ2-3; TRBD2 aligns across 13 bases. The junction had 4 bases not matched to a gene; V was cut back by 0 bases and J by 0 bases. The germline CDR1 and CDR2 sequences are SGDLS and YYNGEE. This CDR3 is built from 18 residues. Here the CDR3 DNA reads TGTGCCAGCAGCGTAGAGGGACTAGCGGGGTCTAGCACAGATACGCAGTATTTT. Encoded protein: CASSVEGLAGSSTDTQYF. Complete variable domain (other parts from reference TRBV9 and TRBJ2-3): DSGVTQTPKHLITATGQRVTLRCSPRSGDLSVYWYQQSLDQGLQFLIQYYNGEERAKGNILERFSAQQFPDLHSELNLSSLELGDSALYFCASSVEGLAGSSTDTQYFGPGTRLTVL.

In its sample, this clonotype was seen many times. The rearrangement joins TRBV27 to TRBJ1-2; TRBD1 aligns across 7 bases. The CDR3 totals 19 residues. V shed 0 bases and J 3 bases; nucleotides not matched to a gene: 16. In germline, CDR1 is MNHEY, CDR2 SMNVEV (reference sequence). For the CDR3, the DNA is TGTGCCAGCAGTTTATCGTATCGACAGGGTATGACGGATCACTATGGCTACACCTTC. Encoded protein: CASSLSYRQGMTDHYGYTF.

CDR3 DNA sequence: TGTGCCAGCAGCCTAGGTGGGCGGGAGGCCATTCAGTACTTC. It is translated as CASSLGGREAIQYF. J is TRBJ2-4 and V is TRBV9; 8 bases are a match to TRBD2. Germline V CDR1 and CDR2: SGDLS, YYNGEE. The CDR3 length is 14 residues. Germline trimming cut 4 bases from V and 9 bases from J; bases unmatched to any gene: 9.

A few counts support this clonotype. The CDR3 DNA is TGTGCCAGCGAGATAGCGGGGTATTCCTACAATGAGCAGTTCTTC. Translated, it gives CASEIAGYSYNEQFF. This chain links TRBV6-1 with TRBJ2-1, with 8 positions matching TRBD2. Looked up from germline, CDR1 is MNHNS and CDR2 is SASEGT. The CDR3 is 15 amino acids. V lost 8 bases, J lost 1 base, and 7 bases stayed unmatched.

This clonotype was counted ten times or more. This chain connects TRBV20-1 to TRBJ1-5; a weak D match, TRBD1 (5 bases). Trimming took 4 bases from V and 4 from J, leaving 17 bases between them. This CDR3 comprises 15 residues. Germline V gives CDR1 DFQATT, CDR2 SNEGSKA (reference sequence). The CDR3 here is CSATFSGGANQPQHF. The DNA of the CDR3 is TGCAGTGCTACTTTTTCAGGAGGGGCAAATCAGCCCCAGCATTTT.